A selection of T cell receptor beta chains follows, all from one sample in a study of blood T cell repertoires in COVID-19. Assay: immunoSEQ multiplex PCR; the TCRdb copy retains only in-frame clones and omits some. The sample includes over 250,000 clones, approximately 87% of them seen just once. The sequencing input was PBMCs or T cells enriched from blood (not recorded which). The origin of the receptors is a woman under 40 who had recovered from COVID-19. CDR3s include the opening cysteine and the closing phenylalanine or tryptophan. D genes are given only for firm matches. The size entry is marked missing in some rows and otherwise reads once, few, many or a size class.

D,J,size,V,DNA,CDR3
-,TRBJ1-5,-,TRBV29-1,TGCAGCGTTGAAGAGAGACGCAGGGGAGAGGTCGATGGGGGCAATCAGCCCCAGCATTTT,CSVEERRRGEVDGGNQPQHF
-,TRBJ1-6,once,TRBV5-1,TGCGCCAGCAGCTTGGAACGGAGAAATTCACCCCTCCACTTT,CASSLERRNSPLHF
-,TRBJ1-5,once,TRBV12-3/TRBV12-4,TGTGCCAGCAGTTTAATGGCGGAGCCCCAGCATTTT,CASSLMAEPQHF
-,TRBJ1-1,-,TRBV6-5,TGTGCCAGCAGTTACTCTGCGGGGTACGCTGAAGCTTTCTTT,CASSYSAGYAEAFF
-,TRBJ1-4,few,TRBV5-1,TGCGCCAGCAGCCCGGACAGAGAAAAACTGTTTTTT,CASSPDREKLFF
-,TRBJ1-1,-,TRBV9,TGTGCCAGCAGCGTAAACAGCAAGAACACTGAAGCTTTCTTT,CASSVNSKNTEAFF
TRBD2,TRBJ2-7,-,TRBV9,TGTGCCAGCAGCGTACTAGCGGGGGGTCACGAGCAGTACTTC,CASSVLAGGHEQYF
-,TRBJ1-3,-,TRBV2,TGTGCCAGCAGTGGGGGCCCACGCTCTGGAAACACCATATATTTT,CASSGGPRSGNTIYF
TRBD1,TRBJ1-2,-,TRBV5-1,TGCGCCAGCAGCCCGACAGGGGGCCTGAGGAACTATGGCTACACCTTC,CASSPTGGLRNYGYTF
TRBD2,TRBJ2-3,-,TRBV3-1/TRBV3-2,TGTGCCAGCAGCCTGAGTACTAGCGGAAGGACAGATACGCAGTATTTT,CASSLSTSGRTDTQYF
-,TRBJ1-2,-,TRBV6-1,TGTGCCAGCAGTGCCCGGCCGGGACAAGAAGGCTATGGCTACACCTTC,CASSARPGQEGYGYTF
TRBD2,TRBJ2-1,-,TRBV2,TGTGCCAGCAGGACTAGCGGACCCTACAATGAGCAGTTCTTC,CASRTSGPYNEQFF
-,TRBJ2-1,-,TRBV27,TGTGCCAGCAGCTCGTCGAGTCTTACGATGAATGAGCAGTTCTTC,CASSSSSLTMNEQFF
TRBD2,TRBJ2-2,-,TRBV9,TGTGCCAGCAGCGTTCTCGCGGGGGGCTCTCGGACCGGGGAGCTGTTTTTT,CASSVLAGGSRTGELFF
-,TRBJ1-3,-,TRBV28,TGTGCCAGCAGTTTATTTCCGGGTCCGACCTCTGGAAACACCATATATTTT,CASSLFPGPTSGNTIYF
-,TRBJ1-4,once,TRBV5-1,TGCGCCAGCAGCTCGACCGTTGGGGGGGGTGAAAAACTGTTTTTT,CASSSTVGGGEKLFF
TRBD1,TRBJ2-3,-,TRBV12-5,TGTGCTAGTGGCCTGACAGGGGACGATACGCAGTATTTT,CASGLTGDDTQYF
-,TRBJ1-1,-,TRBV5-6,TGTGCCAGCAGCTTGAGGGGGATTGGCACTGAAGCTTTCTTT,CASSLRGIGTEAFF